This T cell receptor beta chain was documented in a study of cytomegalovirus exposure and HLA in healthy donors. Whole-study findings and limits: Among TCR sequences, most were rare, though some public TCRs appeared in many donors. A few chains tied to CMV proved CMV antigen-specific in vitro.

Generated by immunoSEQ multiplex PCR, the TCRdb table keeps only in-frame clones and is missing some. The sample records 150,000 to 200,000 clones, 86% being singletons. This clone was picked up one time. Antigen: not known. Sequencing was carried out using PBMCs. The receptor's source is a man aged 18-30 years in good health and CMV-seropositive.

CDR3 region: CASSRSLQGNNGYTF. The DNA of the CDR3 is TGCGCCAGCAGCCGAAGCCTACAGGGAAACAATGGCTACACCTTC. This rearrangement joins TRBV4-3 to TRBJ1-2, with D perhaps TRBD1 (6 bases). V was pared by 4 bases and J by 6 bases, with 18 bases between. The CDR3 covers 15 residues. From germline, CDR1 is LGHNA and CDR2 YSLEER.